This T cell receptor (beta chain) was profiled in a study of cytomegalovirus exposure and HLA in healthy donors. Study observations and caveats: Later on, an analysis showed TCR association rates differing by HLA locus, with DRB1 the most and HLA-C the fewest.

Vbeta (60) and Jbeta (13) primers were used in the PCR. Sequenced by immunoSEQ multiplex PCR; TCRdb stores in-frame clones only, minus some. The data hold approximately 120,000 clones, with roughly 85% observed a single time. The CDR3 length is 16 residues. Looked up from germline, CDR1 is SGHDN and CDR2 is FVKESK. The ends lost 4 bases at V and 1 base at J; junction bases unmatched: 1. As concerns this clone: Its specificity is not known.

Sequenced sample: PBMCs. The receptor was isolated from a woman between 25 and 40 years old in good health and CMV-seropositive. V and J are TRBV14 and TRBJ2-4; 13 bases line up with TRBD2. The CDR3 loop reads CASSPTSGRAKNIQYF. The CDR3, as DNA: TGTGCCAGCAGCCCGACTAGCGGGAGGGCCAAAAACATTCAGTACTTC.